What follows are 24 T cell receptor beta chains derived from one specimen sequenced in a study of T cell repertoires in cytomegalovirus infection. TCRdb used MiXCR to reprocess the reads, holding one entry per CDR3 protein. The table includes about 47,000 distinct CDR3 sequences, roughly 19% detected once. These receptors lack a known antigen. Sequenced here: CD8+ T cells from cultured PBMCs, sampled from culture after CMV antigen stimulation. These receptors were collected from a human donor in good health (CMV status not recorded). Some clones in this sample may be carry-over from other donors' samples.

The chain has TRBV4-1 and TRBJ1-4; 7 nucleotides match TRBD1. After removal of 3 bases from V and 8 bases from J, the junction contained 9 bases not matched to a gene. Germline values: CDR1 MGHRA, CDR2 YSYEKL. CDR3 size: 15 residues. The CDR3 sequence: CASSQHVDRVEKLFF. DNA of the CDR3: TGCGCCAGCAGCCAGCACGTTGACAGGGTAGAAAAACTGTTTTTT.

There are a few counts of this clonotype. The genes are TRBV11-2 and TRBJ2-3, with D possibly TRBD1 on 6 matching bases. Germline values: CDR1 SGHAT, CDR2 FQNNGV. CDR3 length: 13 amino acids. With 6 bases removed from V and 3 bases from J, the gap between germline ends came to 10 bases. CDR3 sequence: CASRWGPTDTQYF. CDR3 bases: TGTGCCAGCAGATGGGGGCCGACAGATACGCAGTATTTT. Using reference TRBV11-2 and TRBJ2-3 for the parts outside the CDR3, the full variable domain is EAGVAQSPRYKIIEKRQSVAFWCNPISGHATLYWYQQILGQGPKLLIQFQNNGVVDDSQLPKDRFSAERLKGVDSTLKIQPAKLEDSAVYLCASRWGPTDTQYFGPGTRLTVL.

This clonotype was seen at least ten times. The chain couples TRBV7-2 to TRBJ1-2, with D possibly matching TRBD1 (5 bases). The CDR3 length is 17 residues. V shed 1 base and J shed 0 bases, with 15 bases lying between them. CDR1 SGHTA and CDR2 FQGNSA come from the germline V gene. CDR3 sequence reads: CASSLDRREAPNYGYTF. In DNA, the CDR3 is TGTGCCAGCAGCTTAGATCGCAGGGAGGCTCCTAACTATGGCTACACCTTC.

This clonotype was observed a few times. This chain joins TRBV4-3 and TRBJ1-1; TRBD1 matches at 7 bases. The V gene end was trimmed by 4 bases and the J gene end by 1 base; junction bases not matched to a gene: 9. The CDR3 runs 16 residues. The germline V gene has CDR1 LGHNA and CDR2 YSLEER. The CDR3 loop reads CASSLMAGTANTEAFF. CDR3 in DNA: TGCGCCAGCAGCCTCATGGCCGGGACAGCGAACACTGAAGCTTTCTTT.

The sample holds a few counts of this clonotype. V gene TRBV15 combines with J gene TRBJ2-7; 8 positions agree with TRBD1. J lost 0 bases, V lost 4 bases, and 5 bases had no gene match. The CDR3 is 15 amino acids. The germline CDR1 and CDR2 sequences are LNHNV and YYDKDF (reference sequence). Here the CDR3 reads CATSTGTGASYEQYF. The CDR3, as DNA: TGTGCCACCAGCACCGGGACAGGTGCCTCCTACGAGCAGTACTTC.

The table lists this clonotype with many counts. The CDR3 nucleotides are TGTGCCAGCACCGTGCCGTTCGGAACCAATCTGGGCAATCAGCCCCAGCATTTT. Its translation: CASTVPFGTNLGNQPQHF. The V call is TRBV2, the J call TRBJ1-5; D ambiguous. From germline, CDR1 is SNHLY and CDR2 FYNNEI. CDR3 length equals 18 residues. Trimming stripped 7 bases from V and 2 bases from J, with 24 bases between.

The chain employs TRBV27 and TRBJ2-7; 10 bases fit TRBD1. CDR1 and CDR2 (germline): MNHEY, SMNVEV (reference sequence). The length of the CDR3 is 14 residues. The trim removed 5 bases at V and 4 bases at J, leaving 5 bases unmatched. The CDR3 nucleotides read TGTGCCAGCAGTCCTGGACAGGGGGGGTACGAGCAGTACTTC. This codes for CASSPGQGGYEQYF.

Points on this clonotype: A much bigger clone sits one base away, suggesting this may be a read error. The chain recombines TRBV5-8 with TRBJ1-1; TRBD1 is a possible D gene (6 bases). The germline gives CDR1 SGHTS, CDR2 YDEGEE. This CDR3 spans 15 amino acids. In nucleotides, the CDR3 is TGTGCCAGCGTCCAATGGGCCCCCAGGGGCACTGAACCTTTCTTT. Translated, it gives CASVQWAPRGTEPFF.

Many counts were recorded for this clonotype. The V and J genes are TRBV7-2 and TRBJ2-1; D uncertain. V lost 2 bases, J lost 6 bases, and 5 bases lay in between. Germline CDR1 reads SGHTA; CDR2 reads FQGNSA. The CDR3 runs to 12 residues. The CDR3 DNA sequence: TGTGCCAGCAGCTTACTATCCAATGAGCAGTTCTTC. Protein: CASSLLSNEQFF.

A word on this clonotype: The junction departs from germline at one end; a sequencing error may be responsible. The rearrangement joins TRBV7-8 to TRBJ1-2, with D possibly being TRBD1 (5 bases). Germline loops: CDR1 SGHVS, CDR2 FQNEAQ. The CDR3 is 13 amino acids. CDR3 region: CASSRGRTYGYSF. The CDR3 DNA follows: TGTGCCAGCAGCCGGGGACGGACCTATGGCTACTCCTTC.

This clonotype was recorded only once. The chain has TRBV28 and TRBJ2-3; D perhaps matches TRBD2 (5 bases). Germline V lookup: CDR1 MDHEN, CDR2 SYDVKM. The germline V and J ends were trimmed by 1 base and 0 bases, with 14 bases remaining between them. This CDR3 comprises 17 residues. CDR3 sequence (DNA): TGTGCCAGCAGTTTATCCGTACGGACGGGAAGCACAGATACGCAGTATTTT. Amino acids: CASSLSVRTGSTDTQYF.

V and J are TRBV2 and TRBJ2-3, with 8 bases identical to TRBD1. Trimming removed 8 bases from V and 0 bases from J; junction bases left unmatched: 1. In germline, CDR1 is SNHLY, CDR2 FYNNEI. CDR3 length: 13 residues. The CDR3 loop is CASYRGSTDTQYF. DNA of the CDR3: TGTGCCAGCTACAGGGGGAGCACAGATACGCAGTATTTT.

In this sample, this clonotype turned up many times. V usage is TRBV10-3 and J usage is TRBJ1-1; D ambiguous. The CDR3 has 14 residues. Trimming took off 0 bases at V and 8 bases at J, with 13 bases between the two ends. Germline values: CDR1 ENHRY, CDR2 SYGVKD. CDR3 sequence: CAISESMGVEEAFF. CDR3 sequence (DNA): TGTGCCATCAGTGAGTCGATGGGAGTGGAGGAAGCTTTCTTT.

There are a few counts of this clonotype. The chain's CDR3 is CASSPRVDREDSPLHF. CDR3 DNA: TGTGCCAGCTCACCGAGGGTAGACAGGGAGGATTCACCCCTCCACTTT. This chain joins TRBV18 and TRBJ1-6; TRBD1 aligns across 7 bases. The germline gives CDR1 KGHSH, CDR2 LQKENI. J gave up 8 bases and V 3 bases, and 10 bases lay outside the gene matches. This CDR3 has 16 amino acids.

The chain has TRBV24-1 and TRBJ2-5; D uncertain. Trimming pared 7 bases from V and 1 base from J, leaving 18 bases between. This CDR3 has 16 residues. Germline assignment: CDR1 KGHDR and CDR2 SFDVKD. The CDR3 bases are TGTGCCACCAGAGTTCAGGACGGAATATCCCAAGAGACCCAGTACTTC. It translates to CATRVQDGISQETQYF.

This rearrangement joins TRBV12-3 or TRBV12-4 to TRBJ2-7; D unclear. This CDR3 contains 15 residues. Trimming removed 0 bases at V and 5 bases at J, with 14 bases between. The DNA for the CDR3 is TGTGCCAGCAGTTTAGCGCGGATCGTGGGGAACGAGCAGTACTTC. Protein: CASSLARIVGNEQYF.

There are a few counts of this clonotype. This chain links TRBV27 with TRBJ2-7, with a possible D match to TRBD2 (5 bases). The V end was cut by 0 bases, the J end by 2 bases, with 11 bases between. The germline V gene encodes CDR1 MNHEY and CDR2 SMNVEV (reference sequence). CDR3 length: 15 amino acids. The CDR3 loop reads CASSLSSLVPYEQYF. The DNA for the CDR3 is TGTGCCAGCAGTTTATCCTCACTAGTCCCCTACGAGCAGTACTTC.

Only a few counts were recorded for this clonotype. The CDR3 loop is CASSLFSTGERNGYTF. In DNA, the CDR3 is TGTGCCAGCAGTTTATTCTCTACAGGGGAACGAAATGGCTACACCTTC. The chain has TRBV27 and TRBJ1-2, with TRBD1 matching over 7 bases. This CDR3 has 16 residues. Germline lookup yields CDR1 MNHEY and CDR2 SMNVEV (reference sequence). V was clipped by 1 base and J by 6 bases; unmatched bases: 11.

The chain carries TRBV28 and TRBJ1-1; D is ambiguous. The V end was cut by 5 bases, the J end by 0 bases, with 10 bases between. CDR1 MDHEN and CDR2 SYDVKM come from the germline V gene. This CDR3 contains 14 residues. The CDR3 spells CASSPPGMNTEAFF. As DNA, the CDR3 is TGTGCCAGCAGTCCCCCGGGGATGAACACTGAAGCTTTCTTT.

A remark on this clonotype: A much larger clone lies a single base off, so this may be a read error. The chain carries TRBV7-2 and TRBJ2-1; 7 nucleotides agree with TRBD1. This CDR3 contains 14 residues. Germline CDR1 and CDR2: SGHTA and FQGNSA. CDR3 in amino acids: CASNLQTGRDEQFF. CDR3 DNA sequence: TGTGCCAGCAACTTACAGACAGGGAGAGATGAGCAGTTCTTC.

The rearrangement uses TRBV13 and TRBJ1-1, with a tentative D call TRBD1 (5 bases). The length of the CDR3 is 13 residues. The germline CDR1 and CDR2 sequences are PRHDT and FYEKMQ (reference sequence). V gave up 1 base and J gave up 12 bases, with 15 bases separating them. CDR3 region: CASSLDRLGTPFF. In DNA, the CDR3 is TGTGCCAGCAGCTTAGACAGATTAGGGACCCCTTTCTTT.

This clonotype was seen a single time. The chain combines TRBV12-5 with TRBJ2-7; D gene uncertain. There are 11 residues in the CDR3. Germline CDR1 is LGHNT and CDR2 is FRNRAP. V lost 4 bases and J lost 3, with 4 bases in between. As DNA, the CDR3 is TGTGCTAGTGGTTCCCACTACGAGCAGTACTTC. It specifies CASGSHYEQYF.

The chain employs TRBV20-1 and TRBJ2-2; TRBD2 matches 7 bases. Germline CDR1 and CDR2: DFQATT and SNEGSKA (reference sequence). V was pared by 2 bases and J by 7 bases, with 10 bases of the junction left unmatched. The length of the CDR3 is 15 residues. CDR3 amino acids: CSARSGTTVVGELFF. Here the CDR3 DNA reads TGCAGTGCTAGAAGTGGGACTACCGTGGTCGGGGAGCTGTTTTTT.

The chain carries TRBV20-1 and TRBJ2-7; 8 bases map to TRBD2. This CDR3 is built from 15 residues. The trim removed 0 bases at V and 0 bases at J, leaving 4 bases unmatched. Germline V gives CDR1 DFQATT, CDR2 SNEGSKA (reference sequence). CDR3 loop: CSARETSGLSYEQYF. The CDR3 DNA reads as TGCAGTGCTAGAGAAACTAGCGGACTCTCCTACGAGCAGTACTTC.